The present T cell receptor (beta chain) was sequenced within a study of Graves' ophthalmopathy and Graves' hyperthyroidism. Overall study: Blood was drawn at initial diagnosis, before any treatment.

This clonotype came up a few times. Trimming pared 5 bases from V and 0 bases from J, leaving 15 bases between. Germline V gene data show CDR1 as SGHTA and CDR2 as FQGNSA. The CDR3 loop spans 16 amino acids. Each diagnosis was determined on the basis of clinical symptoms, serum thyroxine, TRAb, thyroid ultrasound and orbital computed tomography. CDR3 regions of TCR beta were amplified from RNA transcripts. HTBI-primed first-round RT-PCR preceded second-round multiplex PCR. A single record per CDR3 protein comes from TCRdb applying MiXCR to the multiplex PCR reads. This table has more than 300,000 distinct CDR3 sequences, approximately 18% appearing once.

The source is an adult woman with stable Graves' hyperthyroidism. Sequenced sample: peripheral blood. The gene calls are TRBV7-2 and TRBJ2-3; D is unresolved. The CDR3 DNA reads TGTGCCAGCAGCCCTCGAGATGGAGCTAGCACAGATACGCAGTATTTT. Protein sequence: CASSPRDGASTDTQYF.